The next 28 T cell receptor beta chains were all read from a single sample in a study of graft-versus-host responses after intestinal transplantation. The data were produced by immunoSEQ multiplex PCR, yet TCRdb's version contains in-frame clones alone and is incomplete. Of around 30,000 clones in the sample, roughly 83% were seen once. Sequenced here: PBMCs, sampled 28 days after intestinal transplant. These receptors originate from a human patient who received an intestinal transplant, so some T cells may come from the graft donor.

The chain links TRBV6-5 to TRBJ1-2; 7 bases are a match to TRBD1. J lost 4 bases, V lost 5 bases, and 4 bases had no gene match. The V gene's germline CDR1 is MNHEY and CDR2 SVGAGI. The CDR3 sequence is 13 residues long. The CDR3 loop is CASSETGCYGYTF. The CDR3 DNA follows: TGTGCCAGCAGTGAGACAGGGTGCTATGGCTACACCTTC.

The chain joins TRBV5-1 to TRBJ2-3; D is unresolved. V shed 4 bases and J shed 2 bases, with 8 bases lying between them. The CDR3 spans 13 residues. Germline values: CDR1 SGHRS, CDR2 YFSETQ. CDR3 protein: CASSLRDTDTQYF. CDR3 sequence (DNA): TGCGCCAGCAGCCTGCGTGACACAGATACGCAGTATTTT.

This rearrangement joins TRBV4-1 to TRBJ2-1; 9 bases are shared with TRBD2. J was trimmed by 6 bases and V by 4 bases; bases with no gene match: 10. CDR1 is MGHRA and CDR2 is YSYEKL in the germline V gene. The CDR3 is made up of 16 amino acids. The CDR3 protein is CASSRPGLASGNEQFF. CDR3 nucleotide sequence: TGCGCCAGCAGCCGCCCGGGACTAGCAAGCGGCAATGAGCAGTTCTTC.

This chain uses TRBV19 with TRBJ1-2; maybe TRBD1 (5 bases). Looked up from germline, CDR1 is LNHDA and CDR2 is SQIVND (reference sequence). V was cut by 3 bases and J by 0 bases, with 11 bases left in between. The CDR3 totals 15 residues. CDR3 residues: CASSIDSPSNYGYTF. The CDR3 bases are TGTGCCAGTAGTATTGACAGCCCTTCTAACTATGGCTACACCTTC. Together with reference TRBV19 and TRBJ1-2, the CDR3 gives the full variable domain: DGGITQSPKYLFRKEGQNVTLSCEQNLNHDAMYWYRQDPGQGLRLIYYSQIVNDFQKGDIAEGYSVSREKKESFPLTVTSAQKNPTAFYLCASSIDSPSNYGYTFGSGTRLTVV.

A single count supports this clone. V is TRBV10-1 and J is TRBJ1-2, with 7 positions matching TRBD1. The germline V gene has CDR1 WNHNN and CDR2 SYGVQD (reference sequence). The junction had 13 bases not matched to a gene; V was cut back by 4 bases and J by 8 bases. The CDR3 covers 15 residues. In DNA, the CDR3 is TGCGCCAGCAGTGCCCCGGACAGGTATTTGGGGGGCTACACCTTC. This translates into CASSAPDRYLGGYTF.

V gene TRBV5-1 combines with J gene TRBJ2-7; 7 bases are a match to TRBD1. Losses at the gene ends were 1 base for V and 0 bases for J; bases not matched to a gene: 1. The CDR3 consists of 14 residues. From germline, CDR1 is SGHRS and CDR2 YFSETQ. The CDR3 nucleotides are TGCGCCAGCAGCTTGAGGACAGGCTCCTACGAGCAGTACTTC. Protein sequence: CASSLRTGSYEQYF.

The chain employs TRBV21-1 and TRBJ2-2; no check of the table's D call, TRBD1, against the DNA was made. TRBV21-1 is deemed a pseudogene. This CDR3 has 17 amino acids. Here the CDR3 reads CASSAGQGSNNTGELFF. The CDR3 DNA follows: TGTGCCAGCAGCGCTGGACAGGGGTCAAATAACACCGGGGAGCTGTTTTTT.

This clone has only one observation. The chain employs TRBV7-9 and TRBJ1-2, with D possibly being TRBD1 (5 bases). The V gene's germline CDR1 is SEHNR and CDR2 FQNEAQ (reference sequence). V lost 5 bases and J 3 bases, leaving 10 bases between the germline ends. The CDR3 runs 13 residues. In DNA, the CDR3 is TGTGCCAGCAGCGTAGACAGTGACTATGGCTACACCTTC. It encodes CASSVDSDYGYTF.

CDR3 DNA: TGCGCCAGCAGCCAAGATTTAGGGGCGTCGGATGGAAACACCATATATTTT. Translated, it gives CASSQDLGASDGNTIYF. The chain has TRBV4-1 and TRBJ1-3; D is perhaps TRBD1 (5 bases). V was trimmed by 0 bases and J by 3 bases, leaving 15 bases between them. CDR3 size: 17 residues. Germline CDR1 and CDR2: MGHRA and YSYEKL.

This sequence joins TRBV6-5 and TRBJ1-2, with 8 bases fitting TRBD1. Germline loops: CDR1 MNHEY, CDR2 SVGAGI. Unmatched junction bases numbered 9, after V lost 4 bases and J lost 2 bases. This CDR3 is 16 amino acids long. The CDR3 protein is CASSSLPDRGNYGYTF. The CDR3, as DNA: TGTGCCAGCAGTTCCCTCCCCGACAGGGGAAACTATGGCTACACCTTC.

V and J are TRBV5-1 and TRBJ2-7, with D uncertain. The J call could be wrong; TRBJ2-5 is a better fit for the DNA end. CDR1 is SGHRS, CDR2 YFSETQ, per germline. The CDR3 has 12 residues. As DNA, the CDR3 is TGCGCCAGCAGCTTGGGACAAGAGACCCAGTACTTC. It yields the protein CASSLGQETQYF.

In regard to this clone: The junction departs from the called germline gene at one end, perhaps through a read error. This rearrangement joins TRBV19 to TRBJ2-5, with a weak D call TRBD2 (6 bases). There are 15 residues in the CDR3. Germline CDR1 is LNHDA and CDR2 is SQIVND (reference sequence). CDR3 amino acids: CASMEYPGLQKTQYF. CDR3 sequence (DNA): TGTGCCAGTATGGAATATCCGGGACTCCAAAAGACCCAGTACTTC.

This chain links TRBV18 with TRBJ2-1, with unresolved D. CDR1 is KGHSH, CDR2 LQKENI, per germline. Trimming cost V 6 bases and J 0 bases, with 18 bases left between them. This CDR3 is built from 17 residues. The CDR3 nucleotides are TGTGCCAGCTCGCCCTCCCGGAGCGTCAGCTCCTACAATGAGCAGTTCTTC. Translated, it gives CASSPSRSVSSYNEQFF.

V gene TRBV19 combines with J gene TRBJ1-1; D is possibly TRBD1 (5 bases). Trimming took 11 bases from V and 5 from J, leaving 9 bases between them. This CDR3 is 10 amino acids long. Germline CDR1 and CDR2: LNHDA and SQIVND (reference sequence). The CDR3 region has the DNA TGTGCCTCGGGGCGTACTGAAGCTTTCTTT. Protein sequence: CASGRTEAFF.

V and J are TRBV4-2 and TRBJ2-1, with D unclear. Germline lookup yields CDR1 LGHNA and CDR2 YNFKEQ. The CDR3 consists of 13 residues. The V gene lost 8 bases and the J gene lost 6 bases, with 14 bases spanning the gap. The CDR3 DNA is TGTGCCAGCGGAACCCTTAGCCCCAATGAGCAGTTCTTC. Protein sequence: CASGTLSPNEQFF.

The sample holds one count of this clone. The chain joins TRBV19 to TRBJ2-1; 9 bases match TRBD2. V was pared by 3 bases and J by 2 bases, with 5 bases of the junction left unmatched. The CDR3 is 16 amino acids. CDR1 and CDR2 from the germline V gene are LNHDA and SQIVND (reference sequence). The CDR3: CASSIGSGGAYNEQFF. The CDR3 DNA reads TGTGCCAGTAGTATCGGTAGCGGGGGAGCCTACAATGAGCAGTTCTTC.

The chain's CDR3 is CASSPPGSSDTQYF. For the CDR3, the DNA is TGTGCCAGCAGTCCCCCCGGGAGTTCAGATACGCAGTATTTT. The genes are TRBV27 and TRBJ2-3; perhaps TRBD2 as D (6 bases). V lost 5 bases and J lost 4, with 13 bases in between. This CDR3 is 14 amino acids long. The germline CDR1 and CDR2 sequences are MNHEY and SMNVEV (reference sequence).

The chain uses TRBV7-2 and TRBJ2-7; a weak D match, TRBD2 (6 bases). CDR1 SGHTA and CDR2 FQGNSA come from the germline V gene. With 5 bases removed from V and 0 bases from J, the gap between germline ends came to 14 bases. This CDR3 region has 15 residues. The CDR3 sequence is CASSPGTRSSYEQYF. The CDR3 DNA is TGTGCCAGCAGCCCCGGGACTCGAAGCTCCTACGAGCAGTACTTC. Combining the CDR3 with reference TRBV7-2 and TRBJ2-7 gives the whole variable domain GAGVSQSPSNKVTEKGKDVELRCDPISGHTALYWYRQSLGQGLEFLIYFQGNSAPDKSGLPSDRFSAERTGGSVSTLTIQRTQQEDSAVYLCASSPGTRSSYEQYFGPGTRLTVT.

The rearrangement links TRBV12-2 to TRBJ2-5; no DNA check was done on the table's D call, TRBD1. TRBV12-2 is shown as a pseudogene. The CDR3 totals 16 residues. CDR3 sequence reads: CASRDRSFPRRETQYF. The CDR3 DNA reads TGTGCAAGTCGCGACCGGTCGTTCCCCCGCAGGGAGACCCAGTACTTC.

The rearrangement joins TRBV4-2 to TRBJ2-2; 10 nucleotides align to TRBD2. V gave up 5 bases and J gave up 4 bases; unmatched junction bases: 7. CDR3 length: 16 amino acids. Germline CDR1 is LGHNA and CDR2 is YNFKEQ. The CDR3 DNA reads as TGTGCCAGCAGCTATAAGCGGGGGGGCTTCACCGGGGAGCTGTTTTTT. Protein: CASSYKRGGFTGELFF.

This clone was seen a few times. The rearrangement links TRBV9 to TRBJ2-2; 9 nucleotides line up with TRBD1. This CDR3 is 16 amino acids long. In germline, CDR1 is SGDLS, CDR2 YYNGEE. With V trimmed by 0 bases and J by 4 bases, 4 bases remained unmatched. Here the CDR3 reads CASSVGQGGVTGELFF. The CDR3, as DNA: TGTGCCAGCAGCGTAGGACAGGGGGGTGTCACCGGGGAGCTGTTTTTT. The full variable domain, completed using reference TRBV9 and TRBJ2-2, is DSGVTQTPKHLITATGQRVTLRCSPRSGDLSVYWYQQSLDQGLQFLIQYYNGEERAKGNILERFSAQQFPDLHSELNLSSLELGDSALYFCASSVGQGGVTGELFFGEGSRLTVL.

J is TRBJ2-5 and V is TRBV5-1; 9 bases map to TRBD2. CDR3 length: 16 amino acids. V dropped 0 bases and J dropped 5; count of bases not matched to a gene: 8. CDR1 SGHRS and CDR2 YFSETQ come from the germline V gene. CDR3 loop: CASSLGLAGLGETQYF. CDR3 in DNA: TGCGCCAGCAGCTTGGGTCTAGCGGGGCTCGGGGAGACCCAGTACTTC.

The chain is built from TRBV7-3 and TRBJ2-7, with 7 bases lining up with TRBD2. The germline V gene encodes CDR1 SGHTA and CDR2 FQGTGA. Losses at the gene ends were 6 bases for V and 2 bases for J; bases not matched to a gene: 10. The CDR3 spans 15 residues. CDR3 sequence (DNA): TGTGCCAGCAGTCTAAGCGGGGTGATCCCCTACGAGCAGTACTTC. Translated, it gives CASSLSGVIPYEQYF.

A note on this clone: Other nucleotide sequences from this sample produce the same CDR3. The chain recombines TRBV4-1 with TRBJ2-7, with 14 bases lining up with TRBD2. V lost 4 bases, J lost 2 bases, and 4 bases stayed unmatched. Looked up from germline, CDR1 is MGHRA and CDR2 is YSYEKL. The CDR3 is 16 residues long. The CDR3: CASSLWTSGGTYEQYF. The CDR3 DNA sequence: TGCGCCAGCAGCCTTTGGACTAGCGGGGGGACCTACGAGCAGTACTTC.

This rearrangement joins TRBV2 to TRBJ2-7; 10 bases align to TRBD2. V was clipped by 1 base and J by 3 bases; unmatched bases: 6. Germline V gives CDR1 SNHLY, CDR2 FYNNEI. The CDR3 covers 16 residues. Written as DNA, the CDR3 is TGTGCCAGCAGTGAAGGACTAGCGGGTTTAGTCTACGAGCAGTACTTC. The encoded protein is CASSEGLAGLVYEQYF.

The chain has TRBV6-1 and TRBJ2-7; D remains ambiguous. The ends were cut back, 10 bases at V and 6 bases at J, with 22 bases in the middle. The V gene's germline CDR1 is MNHNS and CDR2 SASEGT. The CDR3 has 14 residues. CDR3 nucleotide sequence: TGTGCCATAGGCCCGGCGCCGGTACCGGCCGAGCAGTACTTC. Amino acids: CAIGPAPVPAEQYF.

This clone appeared a few times. The chain is built from TRBV21-1 and TRBJ2-1; the table's D call TRBD1 went unverified against the DNA. TRBV21-1 is described as a pseudogene. This CDR3 spans 13 amino acids. CDR3 in amino acids: CARQRDIPNEQFF. The DNA for the CDR3 is TGTGCCAGGCAACGGGACATCCCCAATGAGCAGTTCTTC.

V gene TRBV5-1 combines with J gene TRBJ2-3, with TRBD2 matching over 8 bases. CDR3 length equals 17 residues. Looked up from germline, CDR1 is SGHRS and CDR2 is YFSETQ. Unmatched junction bases numbered 6, after V lost 0 bases and J lost 0 bases. The CDR3 here is CASSLAFSGTSTDTQYF. The CDR3 nucleotides read TGCGCCAGCAGCTTGGCCTTTAGCGGGACTAGCACAGATACGCAGTATTTT.